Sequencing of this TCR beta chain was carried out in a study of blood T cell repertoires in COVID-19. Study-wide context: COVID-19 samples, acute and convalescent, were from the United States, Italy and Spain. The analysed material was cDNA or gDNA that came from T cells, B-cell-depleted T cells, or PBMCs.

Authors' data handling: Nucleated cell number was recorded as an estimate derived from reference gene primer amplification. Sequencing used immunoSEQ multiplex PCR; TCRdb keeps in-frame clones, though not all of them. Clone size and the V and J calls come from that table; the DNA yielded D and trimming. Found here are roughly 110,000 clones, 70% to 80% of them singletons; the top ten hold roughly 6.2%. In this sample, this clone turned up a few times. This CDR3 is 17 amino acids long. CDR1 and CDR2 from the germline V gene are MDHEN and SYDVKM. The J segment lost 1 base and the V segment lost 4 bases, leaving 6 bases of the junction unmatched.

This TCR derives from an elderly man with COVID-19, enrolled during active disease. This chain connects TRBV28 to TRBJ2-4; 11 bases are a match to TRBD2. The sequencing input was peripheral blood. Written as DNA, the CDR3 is TGTGCCAGCAGTTGGACTAGCGGGTTCTTCGCCAAAAACATTCAGTACTTC. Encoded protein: CASSWTSGFFAKNIQYF.